These 12 T cell receptor beta chains were all obtained from the same sample, sequenced in a study of Ad26.COV2.S vaccination and SARS-CoV-2 variants. Treatment noted: about 20 received Ad26.COV2.S at low or high dose, single or two shots; about five received placebo; per-sample allocation not given. After the first vaccine or placebo injection, samples were drawn on day 63. Here immunoSEQ multiplex PCR was the method, and the copy in TCRdb shows in-frame clones only, minus some. Here the sample spans a few hundred thousand clones, 85% to 90% being singletons. Material: peripheral blood, obtained in a trial of Ad26.COV2.S vaccine versus placebo. These receptors were collected from a person between 18 and 65 years old who received the Ad26.COV2.S COVID-19 vaccine or a placebo.

This clone has a single count. The chain recombines TRBV7-2 with TRBJ2-1; 8 positions match TRBD2. In germline, CDR1 is SGHTA, CDR2 FQGNSA. V was clipped by 8 bases and J by 3 bases; unmatched bases: 6. The CDR3 is 14 amino acids. In DNA, the CDR3 is TGTGCCAGCCTGCCGGGACTAGACTACAATGAGCAGTTCTTC. Translating it yields CASLPGLDYNEQFF.

The gene calls are TRBV7-6 and TRBJ2-7; D assignment may be TRBD1 or TRBD2 (5 bases each). The CDR3 covers 15 residues. CDR1 is SGHVS, CDR2 FNYEAQ, per germline. Trimming removed 2 bases at V and 3 bases at J, with 14 bases between. The CDR3 loop is CASSLYRDQGYEQYF. In DNA, the CDR3 is TGTGCCAGCAGCTTATACCGGGACCAAGGCTACGAGCAGTACTTC.

V usage is TRBV19 and J usage is TRBJ1-4; D gene ambiguous. V was cut by 5 bases and J by 8 bases, with 12 bases left in between. Per the germline V gene, CDR1 is LNHDA and CDR2 is SQIVND (reference sequence). The CDR3 consists of 13 residues. CDR3 coding DNA: TGTGCCAGTAGTGAGACCAGGTGGGAAAAACTGTTTTTT. Protein: CASSETRWEKLFF.

The CDR3 here is CASSPRAASNNEQFF. The CDR3 DNA reads as TGTGCCAGCAGTCCCCGCGCGGCTAGCAACAATGAGCAGTTCTTC. J is TRBJ2-1 and V is TRBV2, with D possibly TRBD2 on 5 matching bases. Germline CDR1 and CDR2: SNHLY and FYNNEI. This CDR3 has 15 amino acids. Trimming left V 5 bases short and J 5 bases short, with 16 bases between.

The gene calls are TRBV19 and TRBJ1-3, with no clear D. The CDR3 runs 15 residues. Germline CDR1 reads LNHDA; CDR2 reads SQIVND (reference sequence). V dropped 1 base and J dropped 0 bases, with 7 bases sitting between them. The CDR3 nucleotides read TGTGCCAGTAGTATAGGCAGTTCCTCTGGAAACACCATATATTTT. It codes for CASSIGSSSGNTIYF.

This chain uses TRBV6-5 with TRBJ1-2, with TRBD1 as a possible D gene (6 bases). CDR3 length: 14 residues. Trimming removed 0 bases from V and 4 bases from J, with 9 bases in between. Germline-derived CDR1 and CDR2 are MNHEY and SVGAGI. The DNA for the CDR3 is TGTGCCAGCAGTTACTCTAGGGGGAGCTATGGCTACACCTTC. Its protein is CASSYSRGSYGYTF.

This chain joins TRBV12-3 or TRBV12-4 and TRBJ1-1; D remains ambiguous. The V end was cut by 5 bases, the J end by 4 bases, with 5 bases between. CDR3 length equals 11 residues. DNA for the CDR3: TGTGCCAGCAGTCCTACCACTGAAGCTTTCTTT. Translation gives CASSPTTEAFF.

The rearrangement joins TRBV3-1 (or the pseudogene TRBV3-2) to TRBJ2-2, with 7 nucleotides matching TRBD1. Germline assignment: CDR1 LGHDT and CDR2 YNNKEL (reference sequence). CDR3 length: 15 amino acids. V was clipped by 4 bases and J by 1 base; unmatched bases: 3. The CDR3 bases are TGTGCCAGCAGCCTCAACAGGGGGAACACCGGGGAGCTGTTTTTT. It specifies CASSLNRGNTGELFF.

This clone was recorded once. The CDR3 region is CASGTAYEQYF. Written as DNA, the CDR3 is TGTGCCAGCGGGACCGCTTACGAGCAGTACTTC. The chain is built from TRBV9 and TRBJ2-7; D is possibly TRBD1 or TRBD2 (5 bases each). Germline V lookup: CDR1 SGDLS, CDR2 YYNGEE. V was clipped by 7 bases and J by 4 bases, with 9 bases between them. CDR3 length: 11 residues. The full variable domain, rest sourced from reference TRBV9 and TRBJ2-7, is DSGVTQTPKHLITATGQRVTLRCSPRSGDLSVYWYQQSLDQGLQFLIQYYNGEERAKGNILERFSAQQFPDLHSELNLSSLELGDSALYFCASGTAYEQYFGPGTRLTVT.

The chain uses TRBV6-5 and TRBJ1-6; D perhaps matches TRBD1 (6 bases). Trimming took off 7 bases at V and 8 bases at J, with 18 bases between the two ends. This CDR3 is 15 amino acids long. Germline values: CDR1 MNHEY, CDR2 SVGAGI. The CDR3 region is CASIERTVDYSPLHF. The DNA for the CDR3 is TGTGCCAGCATCGAAAGGACAGTTGATTATTCACCCCTCCACTTT.

V gene TRBV20-1 combines with J gene TRBJ1-2; D uncertain. There are 12 residues in the CDR3. Trimming left V 3 bases short and J 4 bases short, with 9 bases between. Germline V gene sequence: CDR1 DFQATT, CDR2 SNEGSKA (reference sequence). Here the CDR3 DNA reads TGCAGTGCTAGTAAGGTTAGCTATGGCTACACCTTC. Its translation is CSASKVSYGYTF.

CDR3 nucleotides: TGTGCCAGCAGCGCGGGGCAAACAGGGAGCGGAAACACCATATATTTT. Translation gives CASSAGQTGSGNTIYF. This chain uses TRBV7-6 with TRBJ1-3, with D possibly TRBD1 on 6 matching bases. V was pared by 5 bases and J by 4 bases, with 18 bases between. The length of the CDR3 is 16 residues. The V gene's germline CDR1 is SGHVS and CDR2 FNYEAQ.